This is a list of T cell receptor beta chains from one sample in a study of graft-versus-host responses after intestinal transplantation. Clones were sequenced by immunoSEQ multiplex PCR, and TCRdb holds only the in-frame ones, with some missing. The sample records about 59,000 clones, about 94% being singletons. No antigen is known for these receptors. Material: unstimulated CD4+ T cells sorted from spleen or lymph node cells, obtained before transplant. These receptors all come from a human donor who was the organ donor for an intestinal transplant. CDR3s include the opening cysteine and the closing phenylalanine or tryptophan. A D gene is named only where the DNA matches it firmly. Clone size is not always given. Where it is, it says once, few, many or a class for expanded clones.

>-|TRBV7-2|TRBJ1-6|-
CASSYNTAYSPLHF
TGTGCCAGCAGCTATAACACCGCCTATTCACCCCTCCACTTT
>-|TRBV29-1|TRBJ2-1|-
CSVPDSLSYNEQFF
TGCAGCGTTCCAGACAGTCTCTCCTACAATGAGCAGTTCTTC
>-|TRBV7-9|TRBJ1-5|once
CASSLGDGGDQPQHF
TGTGCCAGCAGCTTAGGAGATGGTGGGGATCAGCCCCAGCATTTT
>-|TRBV11-1|TRBJ2-5|-
CASSFLPLIQETQYF
TGTGCCAGCAGCTTTCTCCCGTTGATTCAAGAGACCCAGTACTTC
>TRBD1|TRBV7-6|TRBJ1-1|-
CASSPRQGSEAFF
TGTGCCAGCAGCCCTCGACAGGGCTCTGAAGCTTTCTTT
>-|TRBV6-6|TRBJ1-5|-
CASSSPNQPQHF
TGTGCCAGCAGTTCCCCGAATCAGCCCCAGCATTTT
>-|TRBV15|TRBJ1-5|-
CATSSTTGRNQPQHF
TGTGCCACCAGCAGCACTACAGGGCGCAATCAGCCCCAGCATTTT
>-|TRBV11-2|TRBJ2-5|-
CANGTQYF
TGTGCCAACGGGACCCAGTACTTC
>TRBD1|TRBV6-5|TRBJ2-1|-
CASSRQGTYNEQFF
TGTGCCAGCAGCCGACAGGGGACCTACAATGAGCAGTTCTTC
>TRBD1|TRBV6-6|TRBJ1-6|-
CASQGDSPLHF
TGTGCCAGCCAGGGGGATTCACCCCTCCACTTT
>TRBD1|TRBV7-6|TRBJ2-7|-
CASSLRPSQGARKTYEQYF
TGTGCCAGCAGCTTACGCCCCTCCCAGGGGGCGCGTAAGACCTACGAGCAGTACTTC
>TRBD2|TRBV7-9|TRBJ2-2|-
CASSLRRGGSGELFF
TGTGCCAGCAGCTTGCGGCGGGGGGGCTCCGGGGAGCTGTTTTTT
>-|TRBV16|TRBJ2-5|-
CASSQWGKVSQETQYF
TGTGCCAGCAGCCAATGGGGGAAGGTCTCACAAGAGACCCAGTACTTC
>TRBD2|TRBV7-6|TRBJ2-2|-
CASSPRRLAANTGELFF
TGTGCCAGCAGCCCTAGACGACTAGCGGCTAACACCGGGGAGCTGTTTTTT
>TRBD1|TRBV2|TRBJ1-6|-
CASSDRGLDSPLHF
TGTGCCAGCAGTGACAGGGGGCTAGATTCACCCCTCCACTTT
>TRBD2|TRBV5-1|TRBJ2-7|-
CASSPNTAGGPREQYF
TGCGCCAGCAGCCCTAACACAGCGGGGGGGCCCCGCGAGCAGTACTTC
>-|TRBV6-1|TRBJ2-7|-
CASSEALARASYEQYF
TGTGCCAGCAGTGAAGCGCTCGCCAGGGCCTCCTACGAGCAGTACTTC
>-|TRBV5-1|TRBJ2-2|-
CASSLVQGRYTGELFF
TGCGCCAGCAGCTTGGTTCAGGGGAGATACACCGGGGAGCTGTTTTTT
>-|TRBV6-6|TRBJ1-3|-
CASSTGQGLGNTIYF
TGTGCCAGCAGTACGGGCCAGGGACTTGGAAACACCATATATTTT
>-|TRBV2|TRBJ2-7|-
CASSMVPTSGEQYF
TGTGCCAGCAGCATGGTCCCAACTTCGGGGGAGCAGTACTTC
>TRBD1|TRBV7-6|TRBJ2-6|-
CASSLRTGGSSGANVLTF
TGTGCCAGCAGCTTAAGAACAGGGGGGAGCTCTGGGGCCAACGTCCTGACTTTC
>TRBD1|TRBV5-1|TRBJ1-1|-
CASSLATGGNTEAFF
TGCGCCAGCAGCTTGGCCACAGGGGGGAACACTGAAGCTTTCTTT